Listed below are T cell receptor beta chains from one sample, sequenced in a study of blood T cell repertoires in COVID-19. Measured with immunoSEQ multiplex PCR; TCRdb has only the in-frame clones, and not every one. The sample shows about 130,000 clones, about four fifths of them seen only once. Source material: PBMCs or T cells enriched from blood (not recorded which). These receptors all stem from a man aged 30-40 years who had recovered from COVID-19. The CDR3 runs from the conserved cysteine through the conserved F or W. Fields, in order: clone size, D gene, J gene, V gene, CDR3 protein, CDR3 DNA. The D gene is left open where the match is weak. The size of a clone is reported for some rows only, either as once, few or many, or as a class for expanded clones.

clone_size: -; d_call: -; j_call: TRBJ1-2; v_call: TRBV30; cdr3_aa: CAREDSGPHRDGYTF; cdr3_nt: TGTGCTCGAGAGGACTCCGGCCCCCATAGGGATGGCTACACCTTC
clone_size: -; d_call: -; j_call: TRBJ1-1; v_call: TRBV7-2; cdr3_aa: CASSLWQGGNTEAFF; cdr3_nt: TGTGCCAGCAGCTTATGGCAGGGTGGTAACACTGAAGCTTTCTTT
clone_size: -; d_call: TRBD1; j_call: TRBJ2-1; v_call: TRBV4-1; cdr3_aa: CASSQAGTVIQFF; cdr3_nt: TGCGCCAGCAGCCAAGCCGGGACAGTGATACAGTTCTTC
clone_size: -; d_call: TRBD1; j_call: TRBJ2-3; v_call: TRBV6-1; cdr3_aa: CASSDWDRGRDTQYF; cdr3_nt: TGTGCCAGCAGTGATTGGGACAGGGGGCGGGATACGCAGTATTTT
clone_size: -; d_call: -; j_call: TRBJ1-1; v_call: TRBV19; cdr3_aa: CASSGAVNHEAFF; cdr3_nt: TGTGCCAGTAGTGGGGCCGTGAATCATGAAGCTTTCTTT
clone_size: -; d_call: -; j_call: TRBJ1-2; v_call: TRBV18; cdr3_aa: CASSPMGGGDGYTF; cdr3_nt: TGTGCCAGCTCACCAATGGGGGGAGGTGATGGCTACACCTTC
clone_size: -; d_call: TRBD1; j_call: TRBJ1-6; v_call: TRBV15; cdr3_aa: CATRDRNNSPLHF; cdr3_nt: TGTGCCACCAGGGACAGGAATAATTCACCCCTCCACTTT
clone_size: -; d_call: TRBD1; j_call: TRBJ1-4; v_call: TRBV19; cdr3_aa: CASSNRDRGGEKLFF; cdr3_nt: TGTGCCAGTAGTAACCGAGACAGGGGTGGTGAAAAACTGTTTTTT
clone_size: -; d_call: TRBD1; j_call: TRBJ2-3; v_call: TRBV6-5; cdr3_aa: CASSRDRAGTDTQYF; cdr3_nt: TGTGCCAGCAGCCGGGACAGGGCGGGCACAGATACGCAGTATTTT
clone_size: -; d_call: -; j_call: TRBJ2-3; v_call: TRBV20-1; cdr3_aa: CSASGPTDTQYF; cdr3_nt: TGCAGTGCTAGTGGGCCCACAGATACGCAGTATTTT
clone_size: -; d_call: -; j_call: TRBJ2-5; v_call: TRBV5-4; cdr3_aa: CASRPGVGETQYF; cdr3_nt: TGTGCCAGCAGGCCGGGGGTCGGGGAGACCCAGTACTTC
clone_size: -; d_call: TRBD2; j_call: TRBJ2-3; v_call: TRBV5-1; cdr3_aa: CASSLAGAEWDTQYF; cdr3_nt: TGCGCCAGCAGCTTAGCGGGGGCCGAATGGGATACGCAGTATTTT
clone_size: -; d_call: -; j_call: TRBJ2-6; v_call: TRBV18; cdr3_aa: CASSPPGRAPGANVLTF; cdr3_nt: TGTGCCAGCTCACCACCAGGCAGGGCGCCCGGGGCCAACGTCCTGACTTTC
clone_size: -; d_call: TRBD2; j_call: TRBJ2-7; v_call: TRBV9; cdr3_aa: CASSVVVAGGLHEQYF; cdr3_nt: TGTGCCAGCAGCGTAGTGGTCGCGGGAGGGCTCCACGAGCAGTACTTC
clone_size: -; d_call: TRBD1; j_call: TRBJ1-1; v_call: TRBV3-1/TRBV3-2; cdr3_aa: CASSRTGASNTEAFF; cdr3_nt: TGTGCCAGCAGCCGGACAGGGGCATCGAACACTGAAGCTTTCTTT
clone_size: -; d_call: -; j_call: TRBJ2-6; v_call: TRBV5-5; cdr3_aa: CASSFEVFGANVLTF; cdr3_nt: TGTGCCAGCAGCTTTGAGGTATTTGGGGCCAACGTCCTGACTTTC
clone_size: -; d_call: TRBD1; j_call: TRBJ1-2; v_call: TRBV27; cdr3_aa: CASSFLGTDPPGYTF; cdr3_nt: TGTGCCAGCAGTTTCCTGGGGACAGACCCCCCTGGCTACACCTTC
clone_size: -; d_call: -; j_call: TRBJ2-7; v_call: TRBV27; cdr3_aa: CASKMQVTAYEQYF; cdr3_nt: TGTGCCAGCAAAATGCAGGTGACCGCCTACGAGCAGTACTTC
clone_size: -; d_call: -; j_call: TRBJ2-5; v_call: TRBV3-1/TRBV3-2; cdr3_aa: CASSQGRGETQYF; cdr3_nt: TGTGCCAGCAGCCAAGGCAGGGGAGAGACCCAGTACTTC
clone_size: -; d_call: TRBD1; j_call: TRBJ2-1; v_call: TRBV6-1; cdr3_aa: CASSEGDSYNEQFF; cdr3_nt: TGTGCCAGCAGTGAAGGGGACAGCTACAATGAGCAGTTCTTC
clone_size: -; d_call: -; j_call: TRBJ1-2; v_call: TRBV10-3; cdr3_aa: CAISDSNYGYTF; cdr3_nt: TGTGCCATCAGTGACAGTAACTATGGCTACACCTTC
clone_size: once; d_call: TRBD1; j_call: TRBJ2-1; v_call: TRBV27; cdr3_aa: CASSVGQGYDNEQFF; cdr3_nt: TGTGCCAGCAGTGTAGGACAGGGGTATGACAATGAGCAGTTCTTC